One sample yielded the 3 T cell receptor beta chains listed below, sequenced in a study of metastatic and nonmetastatic thyroid tumors. From the PCR reads, TCRdb re-called clones with MiXCR. The sample shows 34,000 or so clones, less than 20% of them seen only once. Thyroid surgery had not been preceded by any treatment in any patient. Specimen: blood. These receptors were obtained from a female donor with papillary thyroid cancer or a benign thyroid nodule (not recorded which). Some clones in this sample may be carry-over from other donors' samples.

This clone was counted at least ten times. This chain uses TRBV12-3 or TRBV12-4 with TRBJ2-6, with D maybe TRBD1 (5 bases). The CDR3 is 15 residues long. Trimming pared 6 bases from V and 1 base from J, leaving 10 bases between. The CDR3 protein is CASRYQGSGANVLTF. CDR3 in DNA: TGTGCCAGCAGGTACCAGGGTTCTGGGGCCAACGTCCTGACTTTC.

This clone occurred many times. The CDR3: CASSPGQGPTYEQYF. For the CDR3, the DNA is TGTGCCAGCAGCCCCGGACAGGGGCCTACCTACGAGCAGTACTTC. The chain joins TRBV9 to TRBJ2-7; 9 nucleotides line up with TRBD1. The germline V gene has CDR1 SGDLS and CDR2 YYNGEE. J gave up 2 bases and V 4 bases, and 7 bases lay outside the gene matches. This CDR3 contains 15 residues. The full variable domain, completed using reference TRBV9 and TRBJ2-7, is DSGVTQTPKHLITATGQRVTLRCSPRSGDLSVYWYQQSLDQGLQFLIQYYNGEERAKGNILERFSAQQFPDLHSELNLSSLELGDSALYFCASSPGQGPTYEQYFGPGTRLTVT.

This clone was seen at least ten times. The chain combines TRBV28 with TRBJ2-1; D remains ambiguous. CDR1 and CDR2 (germline): MDHEN, SYDVKM. Between the trimmed V and J ends, which lost 5 bases and 12 bases, there was a span of 8 bases. The CDR3 sequence is 10 residues long. The CDR3 nucleotides are TGTGCCAGCAGTGGTCTTCGGCAGTTCTTC. Translated, it gives CASSGLRQFF. The whole variable domain, remainder taken from reference TRBV28 and TRBJ2-1, is DVKVTQSSRYLVKRTGEKVFLECVQDMDHENMFWYRQDPGLGLRLIYFSYDVKMKEKGDIPEGYSVSREKKERFSLILESASTNQTSMYLCASSGLRQFFGPGTRLTVL.